This note documents a single T cell receptor (beta chain) sequence. The antigen remains undetermined. The V gene's germline CDR1 is MNHNS and CDR2 SASEGT. Trimming removed 1 base from V and 2 bases from J, with 12 bases in between. CDR3 length equals 16 residues. Semi-nested PCR with Nested Universal Primer A followed constant-region reverse priming of full-length variable regions. Using its own MiXCR run on the 5' RACE reads, TCRdb lists one record per CDR3 protein. The sample carries tens of thousands of distinct CDR3 sequences, 26% recorded once. Study-level findings and limits: The TCR gene usage of tumor memory CD4+ T cells clustered together with blood and lymph node memory CD4+ cells and with lymph node naive CD4+ cells.

Cells sorted as Tregs were CD4+, CD25+ and CD127-/low. The origin of this receptor is a female donor with breast cancer. Sequencing input: tumor-infiltrating Tregs sorted from the breast tumor. The genes are TRBV6-1 and TRBJ1-5; D ambiguous. Here the CDR3 DNA reads TGTGCCAGCAGTGAAGTTCAGGCTGGGGGCAATCAGCCCCAGCATTTT. It specifies CASSEVQAGGNQPQHF.